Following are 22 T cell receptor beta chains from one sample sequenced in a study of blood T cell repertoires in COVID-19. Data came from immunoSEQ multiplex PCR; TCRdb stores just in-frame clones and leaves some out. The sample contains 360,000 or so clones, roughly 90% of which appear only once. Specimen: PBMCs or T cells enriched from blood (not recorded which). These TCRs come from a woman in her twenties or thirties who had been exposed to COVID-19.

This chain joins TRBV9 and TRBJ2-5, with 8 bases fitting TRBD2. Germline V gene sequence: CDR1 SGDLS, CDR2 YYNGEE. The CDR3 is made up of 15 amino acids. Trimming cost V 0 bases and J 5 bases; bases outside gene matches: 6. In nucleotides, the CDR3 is TGTGCCAGCAGCGTAGTCGGGGGGGCGAAGGAGACCCAGTACTTC. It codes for CASSVVGGAKETQYF.

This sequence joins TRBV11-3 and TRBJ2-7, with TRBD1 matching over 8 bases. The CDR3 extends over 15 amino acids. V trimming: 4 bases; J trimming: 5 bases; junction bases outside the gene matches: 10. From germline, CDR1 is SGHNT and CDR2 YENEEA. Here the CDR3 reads CASSSHRDRRHEQYF. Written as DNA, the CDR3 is TGTGCCAGCAGCTCCCACCGGGACAGGAGACACGAGCAGTACTTC.

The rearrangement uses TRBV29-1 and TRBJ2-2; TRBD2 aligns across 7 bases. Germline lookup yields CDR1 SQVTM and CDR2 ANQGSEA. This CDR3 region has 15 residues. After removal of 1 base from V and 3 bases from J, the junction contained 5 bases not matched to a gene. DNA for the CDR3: TGCAGCGTTGAAGGGACTAGAGAGGACACCGGGGAGCTGTTTTTT. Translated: CSVEGTREDTGELFF.

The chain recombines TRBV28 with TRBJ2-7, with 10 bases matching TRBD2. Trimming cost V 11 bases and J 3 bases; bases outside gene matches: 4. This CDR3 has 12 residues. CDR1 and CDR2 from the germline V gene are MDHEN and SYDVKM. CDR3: CAHRTSGYEQYF. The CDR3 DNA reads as TGTGCCCACCGGACTAGCGGCTACGAGCAGTACTTC.

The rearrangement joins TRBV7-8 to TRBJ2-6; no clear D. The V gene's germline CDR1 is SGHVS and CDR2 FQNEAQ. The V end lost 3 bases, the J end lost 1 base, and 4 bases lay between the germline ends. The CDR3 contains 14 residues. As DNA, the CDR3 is TGTGCCAGCAGCTTTTATTCTGGGGCCAACGTCCTGACTTTC. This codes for CASSFYSGANVLTF.

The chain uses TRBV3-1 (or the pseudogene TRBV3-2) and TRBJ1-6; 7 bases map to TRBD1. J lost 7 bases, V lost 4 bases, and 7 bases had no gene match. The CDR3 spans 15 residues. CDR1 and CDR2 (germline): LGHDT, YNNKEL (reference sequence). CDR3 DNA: TGTGCCAGCAGCCGTTTACAGGGGTCGAATTCACCCCTCCACTTT. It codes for CASSRLQGSNSPLHF.

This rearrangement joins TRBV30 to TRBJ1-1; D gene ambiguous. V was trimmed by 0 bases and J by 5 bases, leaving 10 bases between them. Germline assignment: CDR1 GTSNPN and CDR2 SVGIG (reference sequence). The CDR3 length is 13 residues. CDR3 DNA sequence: TGTGCCTGGAGTGTACCGGGGAAGACTGAAGCTTTCTTT. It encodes CAWSVPGKTEAFF.

Written as DNA, the CDR3 is TGTGCCAGCAGCCGTACGGGACTTTCGGCTGAAGGCACCGGGGAGCTGTTTTTT. Its protein product is CASSRTGLSAEGTGELFF. The chain uses TRBV7-9 and TRBJ2-2, with D tentatively TRBD2 (6 bases). The CDR3 spans 18 residues. Germline CDR1 SEHNR, CDR2 FQNEAQ (reference sequence). Trimming cost V 5 bases and J 4 bases, with 23 bases left between them.

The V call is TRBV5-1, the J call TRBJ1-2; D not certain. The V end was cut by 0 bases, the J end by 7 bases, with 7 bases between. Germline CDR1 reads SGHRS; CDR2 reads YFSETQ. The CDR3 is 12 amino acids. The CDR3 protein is CASSLDTVGYTF. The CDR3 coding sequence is TGCGCCAGCAGCTTGGATACGGTTGGCTACACCTTC. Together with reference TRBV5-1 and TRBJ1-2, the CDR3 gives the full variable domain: KAGVTQTPRYLIKTRGQQVTLSCSPISGHRSVSWYQQTPGQGLQFLFEYFSETQRNKGNFPGRFSGRQFSNSRSEMNVSTLELGDSALYLCASSLDTVGYTFGSGTRLTVV.

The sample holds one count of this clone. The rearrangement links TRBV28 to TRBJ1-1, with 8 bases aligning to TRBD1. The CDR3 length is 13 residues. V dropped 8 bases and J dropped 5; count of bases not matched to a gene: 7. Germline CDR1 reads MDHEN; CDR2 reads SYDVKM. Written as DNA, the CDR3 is TGTGCCAGCGGCACCCACAGGGGGACTGAAGCTTTCTTT. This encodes CASGTHRGTEAFF.

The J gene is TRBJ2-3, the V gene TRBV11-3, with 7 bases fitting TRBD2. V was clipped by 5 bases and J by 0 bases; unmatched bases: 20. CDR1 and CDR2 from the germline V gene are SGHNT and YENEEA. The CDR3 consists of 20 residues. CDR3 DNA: TGTGCCAGCAGCCCCGGGGCTTATGGGGTTAGCGGGCCGAGCACAGATACGCAGTATTTT. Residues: CASSPGAYGVSGPSTDTQYF.

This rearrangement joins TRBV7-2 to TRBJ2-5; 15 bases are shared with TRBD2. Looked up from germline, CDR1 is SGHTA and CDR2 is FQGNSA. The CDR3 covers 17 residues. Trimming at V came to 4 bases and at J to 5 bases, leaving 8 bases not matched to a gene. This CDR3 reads CASSSRTSGRAGETQYF. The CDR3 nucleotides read TGTGCCAGCAGCTCCAGGACTAGCGGGAGGGCCGGGGAGACCCAGTACTTC.

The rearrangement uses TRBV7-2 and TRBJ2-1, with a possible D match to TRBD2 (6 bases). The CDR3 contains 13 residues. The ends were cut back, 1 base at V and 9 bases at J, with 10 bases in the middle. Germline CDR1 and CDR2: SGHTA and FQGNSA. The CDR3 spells CASSLDPSVEQFF. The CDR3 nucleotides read TGTGCCAGCAGCTTAGACCCTAGCGTTGAGCAGTTCTTC.

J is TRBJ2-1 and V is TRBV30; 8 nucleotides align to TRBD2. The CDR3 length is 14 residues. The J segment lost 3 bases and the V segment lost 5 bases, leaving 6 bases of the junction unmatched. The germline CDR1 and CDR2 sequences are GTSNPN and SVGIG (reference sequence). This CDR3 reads CAWQTSGHYNEQFF. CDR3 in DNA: TGTGCCTGGCAAACTAGCGGCCACTACAATGAGCAGTTCTTC.

The CDR3 is CAWNVWGQGPYEQYF. DNA of the CDR3: TGTGCCTGGAACGTATGGGGACAGGGTCCCTACGAGCAGTACTTC. The gene calls are TRBV30 and TRBJ2-7; 9 nucleotides match TRBD1. J gave up 2 bases and V 4 bases, and 9 bases lay outside the gene matches. The germline V gene has CDR1 GTSNPN and CDR2 SVGIG (reference sequence). CDR3 length equals 15 residues.

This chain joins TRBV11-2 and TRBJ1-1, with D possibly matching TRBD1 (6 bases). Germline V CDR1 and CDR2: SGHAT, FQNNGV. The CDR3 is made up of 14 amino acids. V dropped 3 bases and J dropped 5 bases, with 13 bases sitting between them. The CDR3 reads CASSLFGGTTEAFF. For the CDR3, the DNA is TGTGCCAGCAGCTTGTTTGGGGGCACAACTGAAGCTTTCTTT.

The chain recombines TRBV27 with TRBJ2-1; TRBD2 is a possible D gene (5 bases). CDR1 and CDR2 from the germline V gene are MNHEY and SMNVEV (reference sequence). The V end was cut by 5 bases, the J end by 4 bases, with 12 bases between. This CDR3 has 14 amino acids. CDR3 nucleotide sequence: TGTGCCAGCAGTCCTAGTGGCGGGTACAATGAGCAGTTCTTC. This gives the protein CASSPSGGYNEQFF.

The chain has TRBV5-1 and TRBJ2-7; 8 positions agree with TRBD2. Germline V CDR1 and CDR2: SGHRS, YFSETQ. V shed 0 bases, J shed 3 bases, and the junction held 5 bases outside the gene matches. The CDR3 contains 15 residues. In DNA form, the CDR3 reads TGCGCCAGCAGCTTGGAAAGCGGGAGCCACTACGAGCAGTACTTC. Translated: CASSLESGSHYEQYF.

CDR3 region: CASSLDLHRSYEQYF. CDR3 DNA sequence: TGTGCCAGCAGCTTAGATCTACACAGGTCCTACGAGCAGTACTTC. The chain links TRBV11-2 to TRBJ2-7; D perhaps matches TRBD1 (5 bases). Per the germline V gene, CDR1 is SGHAT and CDR2 is FQNNGV. V lost 0 bases, J lost 1 base, and 10 bases lay in between. This CDR3 has 15 residues.

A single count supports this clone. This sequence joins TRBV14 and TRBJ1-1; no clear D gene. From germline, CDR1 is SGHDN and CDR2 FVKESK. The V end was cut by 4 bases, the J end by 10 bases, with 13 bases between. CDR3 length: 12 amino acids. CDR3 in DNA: TGTGCCAGCAGCCCAATCTTTACTCGAGCTTTCTTT. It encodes CASSPIFTRAFF.

DNA for the CDR3: TGTGCCAGCAGCCCGGACAGGGGTTCCATGAACACTGAAGCTTTCTTT. This translates into CASSPDRGSMNTEAFF. This chain connects TRBV11-3 to TRBJ1-1; 9 nucleotides line up with TRBD1. This CDR3 spans 16 amino acids. Germline CDR1 and CDR2: SGHNT and YENEEA. After removal of 5 bases from V and 0 bases from J, the junction contained 7 bases not matched to a gene.

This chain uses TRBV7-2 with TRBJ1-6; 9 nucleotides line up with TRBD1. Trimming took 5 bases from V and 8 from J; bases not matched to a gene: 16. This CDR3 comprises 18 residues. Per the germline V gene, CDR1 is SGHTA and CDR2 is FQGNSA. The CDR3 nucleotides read TGTGCCAGCAGCCACATCGGGACAGGGTCGGTTGGAGATTCACCCCTCCACTTT. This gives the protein CASSHIGTGSVGDSPLHF.